This T cell receptor beta chain was sequenced during a study of blood T cell repertoires in COVID-19. For the study at large: Sources were T cells, B-cell-depleted T cells, or PBMCs; the material itself was cDNA or gDNA.

CDR1 ENHRY and CDR2 SYGVKD come from the germline V gene. The CDR3 runs 14 residues. Trimming removed 8 bases from V and 0 bases from J; junction bases left unmatched: 4. Here immunoSEQ multiplex PCR was the method, and the copy in TCRdb shows in-frame clones only, minus some. Seen here are more than 200,000 clones, about 88% observed once, and the top ten hold roughly 5.6%. This sequence was found in a woman aged 55-70 years with COVID-19, enrolled during active disease. Sequenced: peripheral blood. The rearrangement uses TRBV10-3 and TRBJ2-1; 7 nucleotides agree with TRBD1. CDR3 DNA sequence: TGTGCCATCCGAGGGGACAGCTCCTACAATGAGCAGTTCTTC. As protein: CAIRGDSSYNEQFF.